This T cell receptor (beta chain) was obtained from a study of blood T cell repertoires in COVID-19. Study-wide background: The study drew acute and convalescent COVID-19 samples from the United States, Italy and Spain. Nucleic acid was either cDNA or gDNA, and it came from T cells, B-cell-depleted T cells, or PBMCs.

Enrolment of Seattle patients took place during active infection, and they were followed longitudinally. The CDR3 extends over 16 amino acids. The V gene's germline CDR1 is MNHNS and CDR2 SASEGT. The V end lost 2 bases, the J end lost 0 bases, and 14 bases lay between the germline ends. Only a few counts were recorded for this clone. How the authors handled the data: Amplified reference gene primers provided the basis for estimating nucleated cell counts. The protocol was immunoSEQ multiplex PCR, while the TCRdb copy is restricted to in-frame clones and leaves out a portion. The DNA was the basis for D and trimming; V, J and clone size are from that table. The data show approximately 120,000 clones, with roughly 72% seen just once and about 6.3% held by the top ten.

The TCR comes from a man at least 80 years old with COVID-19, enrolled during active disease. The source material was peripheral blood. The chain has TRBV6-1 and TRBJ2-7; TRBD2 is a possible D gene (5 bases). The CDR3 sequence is CASSEHVSAYSYEQYF. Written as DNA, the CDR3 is TGTGCCAGCAGTGAACATGTTAGCGCGTACTCCTACGAGCAGTACTTC.